The 32 T cell receptor beta chains presented below share a single source sample, sequenced in a study of blood T cell repertoires in COVID-19. Clones were read by immunoSEQ multiplex PCR, and TCRdb kept only the in-frame ones, dropping some. The sample shows a few hundred thousand clones, roughly 86% of them seen only once. Input material: PBMCs or T cells enriched from blood (not recorded which). The receptors here all came from a man aged 40-50 years in a cohort exposed to, infected with or recovered from COVID-19 (not recorded which).

On this clone: A clone one base away is much larger, so this may be a read error. The chain couples TRBV2 to TRBJ1-1; D gene uncertain. Trimming shortened V by 6 bases and J by 0 bases, and 2 bases separated the two germline ends. The CDR3 spans 11 residues. Per the germline V gene, CDR1 is SNHLY and CDR2 is FYNNEI. The CDR3 region has the DNA TGTGCCAGCAGCGTGAACACTGAAGCTTTCTTT. The encoded protein is CASSVNTEAFF.

The chain couples TRBV3-1 (or the pseudogene TRBV3-2) to TRBJ2-5; no clear D. With 0 bases removed from V and 6 bases from J, the gap between germline ends came to 8 bases. CDR3 size: 13 residues. Per germline, CDR1 LGHDT and CDR2 YNNKEL (reference sequence). The DNA for the CDR3 is TGTGCCAGCAGCCAAGATGTAACTCAGACCCAGTACTTC. Translation gives CASSQDVTQTQYF.

The chain links TRBV10-3 to TRBJ2-7; 10 bases fit TRBD1. Germline lookup yields CDR1 ENHRY and CDR2 SYGVKD. This CDR3 region has 15 residues. V dropped 0 bases and J dropped 4; count of bases not matched to a gene: 3. This CDR3 is CAISESGQGSYEQYF. CDR3 nucleotide sequence: TGTGCCATCAGTGAGTCGGGACAGGGGTCTTACGAGCAGTACTTC.

J is TRBJ2-2 and V is TRBV5-1; 9 bases are shared with TRBD1. V dropped 1 base and J dropped 3; count of bases not matched to a gene: 7. This CDR3 has 17 residues. The germline V gene has CDR1 SGHRS and CDR2 YFSETQ. The CDR3: CASSLRRTGDYTGELFF. The CDR3 region has the DNA TGCGCCAGCAGCTTGCGGAGGACAGGGGACTACACCGGGGAGCTGTTTTTT. Variable domain in full (rest from reference TRBV5-1 and TRBJ2-2): KAGVTQTPRYLIKTRGQQVTLSCSPISGHRSVSWYQQTPGQGLQFLFEYFSETQRNKGNFPGRFSGRQFSNSRSEMNVSTLELGDSALYLCASSLRRTGDYTGELFFGEGSRLTVL.

The J gene is TRBJ1-5, the V gene TRBV7-9; D is ambiguous. Germline V gene sequence: CDR1 SEHNR, CDR2 FQNEAQ (reference sequence). Trimming removed 5 bases from V and 0 bases from J, with 8 bases in between. This CDR3 has 14 amino acids. CDR3 loop: CASSQAYSNQPQHF. The CDR3 DNA is TGTGCCAGCAGCCAGGCTTATAGCAATCAGCCCCAGCATTTT. Full variable domain (remainder filled in from reference TRBV7-9 and TRBJ1-5): DTGVSQNPRHKITKRGQNVTFRCDPISEHNRLYWYRQTLGQGPEFLTYFQNEAQLEKSRLLSDRFSAERPKGSFSTLEIQRTEQGDSAMYLCASSQAYSNQPQHFGDGTRLSIL.

This chain connects TRBV10-3 to TRBJ2-1; 7 bases map to TRBD1. CDR1 and CDR2 from the germline V gene are ENHRY and SYGVKD. This CDR3 region has 13 residues. V was pared by 5 bases and J by 3 bases, with 1 base of the junction left unmatched. The CDR3 is CAISQGDYNEQFF. The CDR3 DNA sequence: TGTGCCATCAGTCAGGGGGACTACAATGAGCAGTTCTTC.

The rearrangement joins TRBV9 to TRBJ2-1; D is uncertain. Germline CDR1 and CDR2: SGDLS and YYNGEE. The CDR3 spans 15 residues. V lost 2 bases and J lost 0, with 9 bases in between. CDR3 protein: CASSVILSSYNEQFF. Here the CDR3 DNA reads TGTGCCAGCAGCGTGATCTTGAGCTCCTACAATGAGCAGTTCTTC.

The genes are TRBV4-2 and TRBJ2-3, with D perhaps matching TRBD2 (7 bases). Trimming removed 1 base from V and 5 bases from J, with 16 bases in between. The CDR3 totals 16 residues. The germline V gene encodes CDR1 LGHNA and CDR2 YNFKEQ. For the CDR3, the DNA is TGTGCCAGCAGCCAAGCCGGCGGGGGCGGAAGAGATACGCAGTATTTT. Translation: CASSQAGGGGRDTQYF.

The CDR3 reads CASSSGSGRVADTQYF. For the CDR3, the DNA is TGTGCCAGTAGTAGCGGCAGCGGGAGGGTTGCAGATACGCAGTATTTT. The rearrangement links TRBV19 to TRBJ2-3; TRBD2 matches at 10 bases. Losses at the gene ends were 4 bases for V and 4 bases for J; bases not matched to a gene: 8. This CDR3 spans 16 amino acids. Germline values: CDR1 LNHDA, CDR2 SQIVND (reference sequence).

V is TRBV19 and J is TRBJ2-3, with 10 positions matching TRBD1. The CDR3 has 17 amino acids. In germline, CDR1 is LNHDA, CDR2 SQIVND (reference sequence). J lost 3 bases, V lost 5 bases, and 11 bases had no gene match. The CDR3, as DNA: TGTGCCAGTAGTGCCCGTGACAGGGGGCGCGGAACAGATACGCAGTATTTT. The encoded protein is CASSARDRGRGTDTQYF.

This clone was counted only a few times. The CDR3 DNA follows: TGTGCCAGCAGCTTCCTCGGACTAGCGGGACCCACCCCTTACGAGCAGTACTTC. It translates to CASSFLGLAGPTPYEQYF. The chain employs TRBV13 and TRBJ2-7, with 12 bases aligning to TRBD2. V shed 3 bases and J 4 bases; nucleotides not matched to a gene: 13. The germline V gene encodes CDR1 PRHDT and CDR2 FYEKMQ (reference sequence). The CDR3 has 18 residues.

The chain joins TRBV27 to TRBJ1-5, with TRBD1 matching 9 bases. The length of the CDR3 is 14 residues. The J segment lost 4 bases and the V segment lost 8 bases, leaving 6 bases of the junction unmatched. CDR1 is MNHEY, CDR2 SMNVEV, per germline (reference sequence). CDR3 coding DNA: TGTGCCAGCGGGGGACAGGGAATGAATCAGCCCCAGCATTTT. As protein: CASGGQGMNQPQHF.

The genes are TRBV19 and TRBJ2-4, with TRBD1 identical over 7 bases. Unmatched junction bases numbered 1, after V lost 4 bases and J lost 1 base. The CDR3 is 14 residues long. CDR1 and CDR2 (germline): LNHDA, SQIVND (reference sequence). In DNA, the CDR3 is TGTGCCAGTAGTAACAGGGGTGCCAAAAACATTCAGTACTTC. Amino acid sequence: CASSNRGAKNIQYF.

This clone was picked up one time. At one end the junction does not follow the germline gene, possibly because of a read error. This chain links TRBV19 with TRBJ2-3; 10 bases match TRBD2. The germline V gene encodes CDR1 LNHDA and CDR2 SQIVND (reference sequence). The CDR3 has 16 amino acids. The CDR3 loop is CASSNPSGSYSDTQYF. The CDR3 DNA reads TGTGCCAGCAGTAATCCTAGCGGGAGTTATTCGGATACGCAGTATTTT.

V is TRBV28 and J is TRBJ2-7, with 7 bases lining up with TRBD2. The trim removed 6 bases at V and 5 bases at J, leaving 10 bases unmatched. The germline CDR1 and CDR2 sequences are MDHEN and SYDVKM. The CDR3 has 14 amino acids. The CDR3 is CASSMTSPLNEQYF. The CDR3 nucleotides read TGTGCCAGCAGCATGACTAGCCCCTTGAACGAGCAGTACTTC.

This clone was counted only a few times. This chain links TRBV18 with TRBJ1-1, with a tentative D call TRBD1 (5 bases). CDR1 is KGHSH and CDR2 is LQKENI in the germline V gene. V was shortened by 1 base and J by 1 base, with 13 bases between the two germline ends. This CDR3 is 16 amino acids long. In DNA, the CDR3 is TGTGCCAGCTCACCACTACTCGGGGGGGAGAACACTGAAGCTTTCTTT. Its translation: CASSPLLGGENTEAFF.

The chain employs TRBV24-1 and TRBJ2-5; 9 bases are shared with TRBD1. The V and J ends lost 2 bases and 4 bases, in that order; junction bases with no gene match: 4. Germline V gene sequence: CDR1 KGHDR, CDR2 SFDVKD. The CDR3 runs 15 residues. CDR3 residues: CATSDSGTGRETQYF. CDR3 bases: TGTGCCACCAGTGATTCCGGGACAGGGCGAGAGACCCAGTACTTC.

The rearrangement links TRBV7-9 to TRBJ2-2, with D uncertain. CDR1 is SEHNR and CDR2 is FQNEAQ in the germline V gene (reference sequence). The CDR3 runs to 15 residues. Trimming removed 6 bases from V and 1 base from J, with 12 bases in between. The CDR3 DNA follows: TGTGCCAGCAGTCCTCTTCTGAGGAACACCGGGGAGCTGTTTTTT. Its translation is CASSPLLRNTGELFF.

The chain carries TRBV7-3 and TRBJ2-5, with D maybe TRBD2 (6 bases). The CDR3 runs 15 residues. Trimming stripped 1 base from V and 1 base from J, with 10 bases between. Germline CDR1 reads SGHTA; CDR2 reads FQGTGA. The CDR3 loop is CASSLKGGAQETQYF. The CDR3 DNA reads as TGTGCCAGCAGCTTAAAGGGCGGGGCCCAAGAGACCCAGTACTTC.

This clone was seen just once. The gene calls are TRBV6-2 or TRBV6-3 and TRBJ2-3; 9 nucleotides align to TRBD2. The CDR3 covers 14 residues. With 6 bases clipped from V and 4 bases from J, the junction kept 5 bases outside the gene matches. Germline V gene lookup returns CDR1 MNHEY and CDR2 SVGEGT. In nucleotides, the CDR3 is TGTGCCAGCAGCCGACTAGCGGCCGCAGATACGCAGTATTTT. Amino acids: CASSRLAAADTQYF.

The rearrangement uses TRBV5-1 and TRBJ2-7, with 10 bases matching TRBD2. CDR3 length equals 17 residues. Trimming took 2 bases from V and 0 from J; bases not matched to a gene: 8. Germline V gives CDR1 SGHRS, CDR2 YFSETQ. The CDR3 coding sequence is TGCGCCAGCAGCTTCTATGGGACTAGCGCCAGCTCCTACGAGCAGTACTTC. This codes for CASSFYGTSASSYEQYF.

V gene TRBV25-1 combines with J gene TRBJ1-6, with TRBD1 matching over 11 bases. Germline-derived CDR1 and CDR2 are MGHDK and SYGVNS. V lost 6 bases to trimming and J lost 8 bases; unmatched junction nucleotides: 3. The CDR3 totals 14 residues. The CDR3 DNA reads TGTGCCAGCAGAGGACAGGGGGCTTATTCACCCCTCCACTTT. It codes for CASRGQGAYSPLHF.

The genes are TRBV3-1 (or the pseudogene TRBV3-2) and TRBJ1-2, with 8 bases identical to TRBD1. The J segment lost 6 bases and the V segment lost 4 bases, leaving 13 bases of the junction unmatched. The CDR3 contains 16 residues. Germline CDR1 is LGHDT and CDR2 is YNNKEL (reference sequence). The CDR3 coding sequence is TGTGCCAGCAGCCGGCTTCTGGGACAGGCATTTCATGGCTACACCTTC. Translation gives CASSRLLGQAFHGYTF.

The V call is TRBV5-1, the J call TRBJ2-3, with 10 positions matching TRBD2. Germline-derived CDR1 and CDR2 are SGHRS and YFSETQ. The CDR3 is 15 amino acids. V trimming: 0 bases; J trimming: 5 bases; junction bases outside the gene matches: 3. CDR3 protein: CASSLGSGRKDTQYF. In nucleotides, the CDR3 is TGCGCCAGCAGCTTGGGTAGCGGGAGGAAAGATACGCAGTATTTT.

The gene calls are TRBV29-1 and TRBJ1-1; no clear D gene. In germline, CDR1 is SQVTM, CDR2 ANQGSEA. CDR3 length: 14 residues. V was trimmed by 4 bases and J by 2 bases, leaving 14 bases between them. CDR3 nucleotide sequence: TGCAGCGTTGTAGTGCAGGTCGGAAACACTGAAGCTTTCTTT. Encoded protein: CSVVVQVGNTEAFF.

This chain uses TRBV3-1 (or the pseudogene TRBV3-2) with TRBJ2-1; tentatively, D is TRBD2 (7 bases). This CDR3 has 17 residues. The V end lost 5 bases, the J end lost 9 bases, and 26 bases lay between the germline ends. The germline V gene has CDR1 LGHDT and CDR2 YNNKEL (reference sequence). CDR3 region: CASSNNTRGGGPREQFF. CDR3 coding DNA: TGTGCCAGCAGCAATAACACTAGAGGGGGAGGGCCTCGTGAGCAGTTCTTC.

This CDR3 is CASSLPGANTGELFF. DNA of the CDR3: TGCGCCAGCAGTCTCCCGGGTGCGAACACCGGGGAGCTGTTTTTT. This chain connects TRBV5-1 to TRBJ2-2; D is undetermined. Germline V lookup: CDR1 SGHRS, CDR2 YFSETQ. This CDR3 comprises 15 residues. V was shortened by 5 bases and J by 0 bases, with 11 bases between the two germline ends.

This clone appeared a single time. V gene TRBV7-2 combines with J gene TRBJ2-1, with TRBD2 matching 8 bases. V was pared by 0 bases and J by 4 bases, with 2 bases of the junction left unmatched. The V gene's germline CDR1 is SGHTA and CDR2 FQGNSA. CDR3 length equals 15 residues. This chain's CDR3 is CASSLATSAYNEQFF. DNA for the CDR3: TGTGCCAGCAGCTTAGCGACTAGCGCTTACAATGAGCAGTTCTTC.

The chain couples TRBV30 to TRBJ2-2, with D tentatively TRBD1 (5 bases). V was pared by 5 bases and J by 6 bases, with 13 bases between. The CDR3 consists of 13 residues. The germline CDR1 and CDR2 sequences are GTSNPN and SVGIG (reference sequence). CDR3 protein: CAWGNRGPGELFF. Written as DNA, the CDR3 is TGTGCCTGGGGGAATAGGGGCCCCGGGGAGCTGTTTTTT.

The V gene is TRBV10-1, the J gene TRBJ1-1, with a weak D call TRBD1 (6 bases). Germline V gene data show CDR1 as WNHNN and CDR2 as SYGVQD (reference sequence). The CDR3 covers 12 residues. V was cut by 6 bases and J by 10 bases, with 15 bases left in between. In DNA form, the CDR3 reads TGCGCCAGCAGCGCGGACAGATCGGGAGCTTTCTTT. Its protein product is CASSADRSGAFF.

This chain uses TRBV7-3 with TRBJ2-7; 11 bases are shared with TRBD2. The V and J ends lost 3 bases and 1 base, in that order; junction bases with no gene match: 2. CDR1 is SGHTA and CDR2 is FQGTGA in the germline V gene. The CDR3 consists of 15 residues. In DNA form, the CDR3 reads TGTGCCAGCAGCTTTATAGCGGGAGGGTCCTACGAGCAGTACTTC. Residues: CASSFIAGGSYEQYF.

This clone was seen a single time. The chain links TRBV21-1 to TRBJ2-2; the DNA was not used to check the table's D call, TRBD2. TRBV21-1 is deemed a pseudogene. The CDR3 is made up of 18 amino acids. The CDR3 bases are TGTGCCAGCAACCCTCAAGGACTAGCGGGAGGGCCTCCCGGGGAGCTGTTTTTT. Protein: CASNPQGLAGGPPGELFF.